This is a list of T cell receptor beta chains from one sample in a study of early T cells in non-severe SARS-CoV-2 infection. MiXCR, run by TCRdb on the 5' RACE reads, gives a single entry per CDR3 protein. The data contain some 56,000 distinct CDR3 sequences, 10% to 13% of them singletons. The sequenced material came from whole blood. All receptors derive from an adult who was a healthcare worker with PCR-confirmed SARS-CoV-2 infection or an uninfected control (not recorded which). Each CDR3 is given with its conserved first and last residue. The D gene is left open where the match is weak. Only some rows state a clone size, as once, few, many or a class for expanded clones.

NA,few,TRBJ2-5,TRBV6-2/TRBV6-3,CASSYSKETQYF,TGTGCCAGCAGTTACTCGAAAGAGACCCAGTACTTC
NA,NA,TRBJ1-1,TRBV4-2,CASSQEAEAFF,TGTGCCAGCAGCCAAGAAGCTGAAGCTTTCTTT
TRBD2,few,TRBJ2-5,TRBV29-1,CSVVSGLAGAETQYF,TGCAGCGTTGTCTCAGGACTAGCGGGAGCGGAGACCCAGTACTTC
NA,many,TRBJ2-1,TRBV7-8,CASSLRANEQFF,TGTGCCAGCAGCTTAAGGGCTAATGAGCAGTTCTTC
NA,many,TRBJ1-1,TRBV12-3/TRBV12-4,CASSLGHSNAEAFF,TGTGCCAGCAGTTTGGGCCACTCCAACGCTGAAGCTTTCTTT
NA,NA,TRBJ2-7,TRBV6-1,CASTRGVSYEQYF,TGTGCCAGCACCCGAGGGGTCTCCTACGAGCAGTACTTC
TRBD1,NA,TRBJ2-1,TRBV7-9,CASSTRSSWDSETQFF,TGTGCCAGCAGCACTCGAAGTTCCTGGGACAGCGAGACGCAGTTCTTC
NA,NA,TRBJ2-2,TRBV20-1,CSASFQGGTGELFF,TGCAGTGCTAGTTTTCAGGGGGGGACCGGGGAGCTGTTTTTT
TRBD2,few,TRBJ2-5,TRBV5-1,CASSSGLAGVQETQYF,TGCGCCAGCAGCTCCGGACTAGCGGGAGTCCAAGAGACCCAGTACTTC
NA,few,TRBJ2-7,TRBV5-1,CASSWGIIYSYEQYF,TGCGCCAGCAGCTGGGGGATTATCTATTCCTACGAGCAGTACTTC
NA,many,TRBJ2-3,TRBV2,CASSGGGLMGTDTQYF,TGTGCCAGCAGTGGAGGGGGGCTCATGGGCACAGATACGCAGTATTTT
TRBD2,many,TRBJ2-2,TRBV5-1,CASRPGTSGGELFF,TGCGCCAGCAGGCCCGGGACTAGCGGCGGGGAGCTGTTTTTT
NA,NA,TRBJ1-2,TRBV20-1,CSARVASYGYTF,TGCAGTGCTAGAGTTGCCAGCTATGGCTACACCTTC
NA,few,TRBJ2-3,TRBV4-2,CASSQDRRITDTQYF,TGTGCCAGCAGCCAAGATCGGAGGATCACAGATACGCAGTATTTT
NA,NA,TRBJ2-7,TRBV9,CASSVDPGSYEQYF,TGTGCCAGCAGCGTAGACCCCGGCTCCTACGAGCAGTACTTC
NA,few,TRBJ1-2,TRBV15,CATSREGGSGYTF,TGTGCCACCAGCAGAGAAGGTGGCTCTGGCTACACCTTC
NA,many,TRBJ2-7,TRBV12-3/TRBV12-4,CASRKTGEGGLYEQYF,TGTGCCAGCAGGAAGACAGGGGAGGGAGGGTTGTACGAGCAGTACTTC
NA,many,TRBJ2-5,TRBV5-1,CASSLVSGETQYF,TGCGCCAGCAGCTTGGTATCGGGAGAGACCCAGTACTTC
NA,many,TRBJ2-7,TRBV24-1,CATSDLRDTSYEQYF,TGTGCCACCAGTGATTTGCGGGACACCTCCTACGAGCAGTACTTC
NA,NA,TRBJ2-2,TRBV29-1,CSARREENTGELFF,TGCAGCGCGCGTAGGGAGGAAAACACCGGGGAGCTGTTTTTT
TRBD1,many,TRBJ2-7,TRBV27,CASSTGDSIDEQYF,TGTGCCAGCAGTACCGGGGACAGCATTGACGAGCAGTACTTC
TRBD2,NA,TRBJ2-3,TRBV7-6,CASSLQSGSPPDTQYF,TGTGCCAGCAGCTTACAGAGCGGGAGCCCGCCAGATACGCAGTATTTT
NA,few,TRBJ1-1,TRBV5-4,CASSIGSVNTEAFF,TGTGCCAGCAGCATCGGATCGGTCAACACTGAAGCTTTCTTT
TRBD2,many,TRBJ2-1,TRBV20-1,CSARGTSGFIF,TGCAGTGCCCGTGGGACTAGCGGATTTATCTTC
TRBD2,many,TRBJ2-3,TRBV10-2,CASSLASGRSADTQYF,TGCGCCAGCAGCTTAGCTAGCGGGAGAAGTGCAGATACGCAGTATTTT
NA,many,TRBJ2-2,TRBV7-9,CASSLAIGPTGELFF,TGTGCCAGCAGCTTAGCGATAGGGCCGACCGGGGAGCTGTTTTTT
NA,NA,TRBJ1-5,TRBV18,CASSPGAAGNQPQHF,TGTGCCAGCTCACCGGGGGCGGCGGGCAATCAGCCCCAGCATTTT
NA,many,TRBJ1-2,TRBV2,CASSIDALLYTF,TGTGCCAGCAGTATCGACGCCCTCCTGTACACCTTC
NA,many,TRBJ1-2,TRBV20-1,CSAPIAVYQLGYTF,TGCAGTGCCCCCATAGCAGTCTATCAACTGGGCTACACCTTC
NA,NA,TRBJ2-3,TRBV29-1,CSAWYGRISTDTQYF,TGCAGCGCGTGGTACGGTCGAATTAGCACAGATACGCAGTATTTT
NA,few,TRBJ1-3,TRBV7-2,CASRLTSGNTIYF,TGTGCCAGCAGGTTAACCTCTGGAAACACCATATATTTT
NA,many,TRBJ1-4,TRBV11-2,CASSPKGFPNEKLFF,TGTGCCAGCAGCCCCAAAGGGTTCCCTAATGAAAAACTGTTTTTT
TRBD1,many,TRBJ1-2,TRBV29-1,CSVLEQGGNYGYTF,TGCAGCGTTTTGGAGCAGGGGGGTAACTATGGCTACACCTTC
NA,NA,TRBJ1-2,TRBV19,CASSIDRNLGLYTF,TGTGCCAGTAGTATAGATCGGAACCTCGGGCTGTACACCTTC
TRBD1,many,TRBJ2-7,TRBV27,CASSPDRGIAYEQYF,TGTGCCAGCAGTCCCGACAGGGGGATTGCTTACGAGCAGTACTTC
NA,NA,TRBJ2-3,TRBV7-2,CASSRGPDTQYF,TGTGCCAGCAGCCGAGGGCCCGATACGCAGTATTTT
NA,many,TRBJ2-1,TRBV20-1,CSGQTNYNEQFF,TGCAGTGGGCAGACTAACTACAATGAGCAGTTCTTC
TRBD2,many,TRBJ2-3,TRBV5-1,CASRRTSGSGTSTDTQYF,TGCGCCAGCAGAAGGACTAGCGGGAGTGGGACTAGCACAGATACGCAGTATTTT
TRBD2,many,TRBJ2-1,TRBV4-3,CASSQLGTSGTYNEQFF,TGCGCCAGCAGCCAGCTCGGGACTAGCGGGACGTACAATGAGCAGTTCTTC
NA,NA,TRBJ2-1,TRBV5-6,CASSLRVGSYNEQFF,TGTGCCAGCAGCTTAAGGGTGGGCAGTTACAATGAGCAGTTCTTC
NA,medium-sized,TRBJ1-5,TRBV2,CASSEAGSGDGPQHF,TGTGCCAGCAGTGAAGCTGGGTCAGGGGACGGGCCCCAGCATTTT
NA,NA,TRBJ2-5,TRBV6-2/TRBV6-3,CASSPNGAVGYF,TGTGCCAGCAGCCCAAACGGGGCCGTGGGATACTTC
TRBD2,many,TRBJ2-3,TRBV3-1,CASSQAVLAGGGTDTQYF,TGTGCCAGCAGCCAAGCGGTGCTAGCGGGAGGAGGAACAGATACGCAGTATTTT
NA,NA,TRBJ2-3,TRBV2,CVTRRSSVASTDTQYF,TGTGTCACCCGGAGGAGTAGCGTAGCTAGCACAGATACGCAGTATTTT
NA,many,TRBJ2-1,TRBV3-1,CASSQDVAHSRGSEQFF,TGTGCCAGCAGCCAAGATGTCGCTCATTCAAGGGGTTCTGAGCAGTTCTTC
NA,many,TRBJ1-2,TRBV12-3/TRBV12-4,CASRDNNYGYTF,TGTGCCAGCAGGGACAATAACTATGGCTACACCTTC
TRBD2,many,TRBJ2-1,TRBV5-1,CASSVTSGRIGEQFF,TGCGCCAGCAGCGTAACTAGCGGGAGGATCGGTGAGCAGTTCTTC
NA,few,TRBJ2-1,TRBV6-1,CASSDPSVGWQFF,TGTGCCAGCAGTGACCCTAGCGTAGGGTGGCAGTTCTTC
NA,NA,TRBJ2-7,TRBV9,CASSGQDSGEQYF,TGTGCCAGCAGCGGCCAGGATTCGGGCGAGCAGTACTTC
NA,many,TRBJ2-7,TRBV29-1,CSVGSGTGREQYF,TGCAGCGTTGGCTCCGGAACAGGGCGCGAGCAGTACTTC
NA,NA,TRBJ2-2,TRBV29-1,CSVVTANTGELFF,TGCAGCGTTGTTACCGCGAACACCGGGGAGCTGTTTTTT
TRBD1,NA,TRBJ1-1,TRBV5-6,CASSSQTTGLWRAFF,TGTGCCAGCAGCTCTCAAACGACAGGGCTCTGGAGAGCTTTCTTT
TRBD1,NA,TRBJ2-7,TRBV20-1,CSASLNGGQGLGEQYF,TGCAGTGCTAGCCTCAACGGAGGACAGGGTTTAGGCGAGCAGTACTTC
NA,many,TRBJ2-3,TRBV7-8,CASSQGGSRADTQYF,TGTGCCAGCAGCCAAGGGGGGTCAAGGGCAGATACGCAGTATTTT